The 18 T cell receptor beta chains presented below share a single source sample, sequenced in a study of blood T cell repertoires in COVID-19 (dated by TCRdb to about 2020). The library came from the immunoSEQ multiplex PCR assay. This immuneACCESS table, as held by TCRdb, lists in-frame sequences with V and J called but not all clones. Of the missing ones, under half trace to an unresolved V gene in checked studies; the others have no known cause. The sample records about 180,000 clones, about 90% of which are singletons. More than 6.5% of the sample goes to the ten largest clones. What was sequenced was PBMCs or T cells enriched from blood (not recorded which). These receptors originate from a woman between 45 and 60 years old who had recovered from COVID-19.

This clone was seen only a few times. The CDR3 DNA follows: TGTGCCAGCAGCTCGCCCGGACTGGGCCAAAACATTCAGTACTTC. Its translation is CASSSPGLGQNIQYF. The chain has TRBV7-9 and TRBJ2-4; maybe TRBD2 (5 bases). This CDR3 comprises 15 residues. V was trimmed by 4 bases and J by 5 bases, leaving 15 bases between them. Germline CDR1 is SEHNR and CDR2 is FQNEAQ (reference sequence).

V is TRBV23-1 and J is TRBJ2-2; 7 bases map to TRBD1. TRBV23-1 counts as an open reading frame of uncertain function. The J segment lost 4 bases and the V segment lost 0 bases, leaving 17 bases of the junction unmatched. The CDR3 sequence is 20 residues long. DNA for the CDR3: TGCGCCAGCAGTCAATCGAAGGGGACAGTTGAGTATTGCGGCACCGGGGAGCTGTTTTTT. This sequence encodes CASSQSKGTVEYCGTGELFF.

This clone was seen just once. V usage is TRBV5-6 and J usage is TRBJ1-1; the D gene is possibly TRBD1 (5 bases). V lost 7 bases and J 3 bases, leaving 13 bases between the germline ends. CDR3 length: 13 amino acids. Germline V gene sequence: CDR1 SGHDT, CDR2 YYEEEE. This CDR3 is CASGSGLHTEAFF. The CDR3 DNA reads TGTGCCAGCGGCTCAGGGCTCCACACTGAAGCTTTCTTT. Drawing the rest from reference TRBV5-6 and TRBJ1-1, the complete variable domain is DAGVTQSPTHLIKTRGQQVTLRCSPKSGHDTVSWYQQALGQGPQFIFQYYEEEERQRGNFPDRFSGHQFPNYSSELNVNALLLGDSALYLCASGSGLHTEAFFGQGTRLTVV.

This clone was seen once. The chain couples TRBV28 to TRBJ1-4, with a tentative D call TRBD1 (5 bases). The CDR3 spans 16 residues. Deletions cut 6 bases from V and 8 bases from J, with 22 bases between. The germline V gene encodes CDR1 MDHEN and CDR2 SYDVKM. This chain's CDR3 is CASSPLSGTRGEKLFF. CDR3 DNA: TGTGCCAGCAGCCCCCTTTCAGGAACGCGGGGGGAAAAACTGTTTTTT.

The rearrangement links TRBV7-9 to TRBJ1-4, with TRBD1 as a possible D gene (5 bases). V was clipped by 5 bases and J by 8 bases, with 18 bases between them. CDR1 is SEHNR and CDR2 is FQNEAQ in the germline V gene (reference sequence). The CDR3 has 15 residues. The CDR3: CASSGWTPLEEKLFF. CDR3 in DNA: TGTGCCAGCAGCGGTTGGACACCGCTTGAGGAAAAACTGTTTTTT.

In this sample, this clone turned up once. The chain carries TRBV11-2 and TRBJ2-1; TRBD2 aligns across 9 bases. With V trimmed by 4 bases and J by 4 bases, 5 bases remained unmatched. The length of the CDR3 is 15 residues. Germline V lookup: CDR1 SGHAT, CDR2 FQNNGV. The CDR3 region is CASSSEREVYNEQFF. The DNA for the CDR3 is TGTGCCAGCAGCTCAGAGCGGGAGGTTTACAATGAGCAGTTCTTC.

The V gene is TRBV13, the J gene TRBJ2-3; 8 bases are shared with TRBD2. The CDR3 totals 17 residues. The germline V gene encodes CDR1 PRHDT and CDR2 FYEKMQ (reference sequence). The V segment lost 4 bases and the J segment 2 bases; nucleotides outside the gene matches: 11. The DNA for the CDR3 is TGTGCCAGCAGCTCCCCCTTAGCGGGACGGAACACAGATACGCAGTATTTT. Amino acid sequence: CASSSPLAGRNTDTQYF. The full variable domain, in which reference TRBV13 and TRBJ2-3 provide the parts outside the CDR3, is AAGVIQSPRHLIKEKRETATLKCYPIPRHDTVYWYQQGPGQDPQFLISFYEKMQSDKGSIPDRFSAQQFSDYHSELNMSSLELGDSALYFCASSSPLAGRNTDTQYFGPGTRLTVL.

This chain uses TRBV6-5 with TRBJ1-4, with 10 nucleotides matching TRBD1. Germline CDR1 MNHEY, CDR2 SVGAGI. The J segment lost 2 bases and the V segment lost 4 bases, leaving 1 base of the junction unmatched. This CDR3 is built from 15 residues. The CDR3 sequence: CASSLGQGTNEKLFF. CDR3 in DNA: TGTGCCAGCAGTTTGGGACAGGGGACTAATGAAAAACTGTTTTTT.

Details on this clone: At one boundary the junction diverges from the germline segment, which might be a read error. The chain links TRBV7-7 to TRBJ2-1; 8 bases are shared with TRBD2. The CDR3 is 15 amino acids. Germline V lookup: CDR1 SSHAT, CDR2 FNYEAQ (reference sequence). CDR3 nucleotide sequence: TGTGCTAGCAGCTTACTCAGCGGGAGCTACAATGAGCAGTTCTTC. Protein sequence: CASSLLSGSYNEQFF.

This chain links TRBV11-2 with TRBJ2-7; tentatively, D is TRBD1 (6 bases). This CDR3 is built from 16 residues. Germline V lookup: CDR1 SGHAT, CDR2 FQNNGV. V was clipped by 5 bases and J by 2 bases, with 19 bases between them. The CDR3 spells CASSPSYGTNPYEQYF. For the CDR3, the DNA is TGTGCCAGCAGCCCGTCCTACGGGACAAATCCCTACGAGCAGTACTTC.

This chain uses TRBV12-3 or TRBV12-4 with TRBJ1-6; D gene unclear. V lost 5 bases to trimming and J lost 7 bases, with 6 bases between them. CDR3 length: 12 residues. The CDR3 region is CASSATNSPLHF. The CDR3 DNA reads TGTGCCAGCAGTGCGACAAATTCACCCCTCCACTTT.

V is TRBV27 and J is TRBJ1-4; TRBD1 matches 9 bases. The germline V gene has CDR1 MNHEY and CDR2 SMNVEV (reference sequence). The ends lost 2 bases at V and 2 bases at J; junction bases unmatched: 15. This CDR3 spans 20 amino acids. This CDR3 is CASSLNMDRGWVGTNEKLFF. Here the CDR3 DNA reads TGTGCCAGCAGTTTAAACATGGACAGGGGATGGGTAGGCACTAATGAAAAACTGTTTTTT.

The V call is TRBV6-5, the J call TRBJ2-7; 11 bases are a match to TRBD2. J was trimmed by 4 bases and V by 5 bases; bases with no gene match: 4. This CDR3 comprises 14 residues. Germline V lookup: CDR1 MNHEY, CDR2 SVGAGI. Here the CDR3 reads CASSTSGRGYEQYF. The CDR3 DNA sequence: TGTGCCAGCAGTACTAGCGGGAGAGGATACGAGCAGTACTTC.

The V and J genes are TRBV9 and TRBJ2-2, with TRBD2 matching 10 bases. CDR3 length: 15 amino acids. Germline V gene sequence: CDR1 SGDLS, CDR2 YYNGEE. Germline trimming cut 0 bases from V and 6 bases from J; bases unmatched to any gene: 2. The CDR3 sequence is CASSVGTSGAGELFF. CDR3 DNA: TGTGCCAGCAGCGTAGGGACTAGCGGTGCCGGGGAGCTGTTTTTT.

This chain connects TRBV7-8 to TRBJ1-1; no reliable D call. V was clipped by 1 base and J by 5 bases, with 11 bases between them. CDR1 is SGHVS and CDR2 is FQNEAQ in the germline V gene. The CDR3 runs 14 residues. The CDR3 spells CASSLEEGRTEAFF. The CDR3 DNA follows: TGTGCCAGCAGCTTAGAAGAGGGCCGGACTGAAGCTTTCTTT.

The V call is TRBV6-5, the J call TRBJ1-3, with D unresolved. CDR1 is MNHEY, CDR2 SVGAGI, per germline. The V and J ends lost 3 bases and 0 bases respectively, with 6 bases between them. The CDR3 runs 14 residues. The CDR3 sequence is CASSYRDSGNTIYF. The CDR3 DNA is TGTGCCAGCAGTTATCGGGACTCTGGAAACACCATATATTTT.

The chain's CDR3 is CASSLSRNTGELFF. As DNA, the CDR3 is TGTGCCAGCAGCTTATCGAGGAACACCGGGGAGCTGTTTTTT. This chain connects TRBV11-2 to TRBJ2-2, with D unresolved. The germline V gene has CDR1 SGHAT and CDR2 FQNNGV. V gave up 2 bases and J gave up 1 base, with 5 bases separating them. The CDR3 is 14 amino acids.

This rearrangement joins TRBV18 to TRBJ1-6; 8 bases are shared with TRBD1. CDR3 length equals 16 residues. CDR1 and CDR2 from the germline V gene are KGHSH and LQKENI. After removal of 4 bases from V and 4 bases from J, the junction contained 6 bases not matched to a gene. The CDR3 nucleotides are TGTGCCAGCTCACAGCAGGGGGCCGGGTATAATTCACCCCTCCACTTT. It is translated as CASSQQGAGYNSPLHF.